This T cell receptor beta chain was obtained from a study of control samples from healthy donors and cancer patients (dated by TCRdb to 2020 to 2021). Concerning this clone itself: Its antigen specificity is not known. No much larger clone exists at a distance of one base, and base qualities are not known.

Library generation was performed with the immunoSEQ multiplex PCR assay. TCRdb limited this immuneACCESS table to in-frame rearrangements with V and J called. A share of clones is missing; checked studies link under half to unresolved V genes, and the rest is unexplained. The sample table holds 95,000 to 150,000 clones, of which more than 75% were seen once. The ten most abundant clones make up about 12% of the sample. Sequencing used blood. This sequence originates from a young man in good health.

The encoded CDR3 is CASSPGGQSNTEAFF. The DNA sequence is as follows: TGTGCCAGCAGCCCTGGGGGACAGTCGAACACTGAAGCTTTCTTT. In this chain, TRBV11-3 is recombined with TRBJ1-1, with TRBD1 identical over 7 junction bases. Inclusive of the bounding cysteine and phenylalanine, the CDR3 is 15 residues long. Here the CDR3 DNA is all that survives: 45 bases in frame from base 1. The germline V gene provides CDR1 SGHNT and CDR2 YENEEA. Germline trimming: 5 bases from V, 1 base from J; junction bases outside gene matches: 7. Supplemented by the reference TRBV11-3 and TRBJ1-1 proteins around the CDR3, the complete variable domain is EAGVVQSPRYKIIEKKQPVAFWCNPISGHNTLYWYLQNLGQGPELLIRYENEEAVDDSQLPKDRFSAERLKGVDSTLKIQPAELGDSAVYLCASSPGGQSNTEAFFGQGTRLTVV.